These T cell receptor beta chains were read from a single sample in a study of T cell responses to AZD1222 COVID-19 vaccine. This table comes from immunoSEQ multiplex PCR, and its TCRdb copy is limited to in-frame clones, with some not included. This sample has over 150,000 clones, with 90% to 95% found just once. The specimen comprised peripheral blood, sampled 28 days after the second dose of the MenACWY control vaccine. The receptor source for this set is an adult who received the MenACWY meningococcal vaccine as a control. Both conserved end residues are part of each CDR3.

v_call: TRBV19; cdr3_aa: CASSPQLMNTEAFF
v_call: TRBV3-1/TRBV3-2; cdr3_aa: CASSQQGTGNSPLHF
v_call: TRBV30; cdr3_aa: CAWNQGLMNTEAFF
v_call: TRBV30; cdr3_aa: CAWSAYRVYEQYF
v_call: TRBV4-2; cdr3_aa: CASSQAIDRATGELFF
v_call: TRBV2; cdr3_aa: CASKGGQLDTYEQYF
v_call: TRBV18; cdr3_aa: CASSQSQADTQYF
v_call: TRBV6-2/TRBV6-3; cdr3_aa: CASSYRGWGNTEAFF
v_call: TRBV29-1; cdr3_aa: CSAGTGVFGELFF
v_call: TRBV6-6; cdr3_aa: CASGTGNSQPQHF
v_call: TRBV7-9; cdr3_aa: CASSLAAGPNQPQHF